A single sample is the source of the 21 T cell receptor beta chains below, sequenced in a study of patients and donors after allogeneic stem cell transplantation. Via MiXCR, TCRdb re-called the RT-PCR reads, giving one row per CDR3 protein. The sample records roughly 940,000 distinct CDR3 sequences, approximately 18% being singletons. Material: blood, either unsorted or a sorted T cell fraction (not recorded which). The origin of the receptors is a human donor who was either an allogeneic HSCT recipient or a stem cell or donor lymphocyte infusion donor (not recorded which). It is not recorded whose cells these are; they may come from a transplant donor.

This chain joins TRBV20-1 and TRBJ2-5; D remains ambiguous. This CDR3 is built from 13 residues. Germline values: CDR1 DFQATT, CDR2 SNEGSKA (reference sequence). The germline V and J ends were trimmed by 5 bases and 5 bases, with 15 bases remaining between them. The DNA of the CDR3 is TGCAGTGCTTCCCGGGCCGCACGGGAGACCCAGTACTTC. It specifies CSASRAARETQYF.

This clonotype was observed a few times. This chain joins TRBV4-2 and TRBJ2-1; 14 bases match TRBD2. This CDR3 is 19 amino acids long. Trimming removed 0 bases from V and 8 bases from J; junction bases left unmatched: 12. CDR1 is LGHNA and CDR2 is YNFKEQ in the germline V gene. The CDR3 region has the DNA TGTGCCAGCAGCCAAGAGGGACTAGCGGGGGAGATTGTAATGGATGAGCAGTTCTTC. Amino acid sequence: CASSQEGLAGEIVMDEQFF.

This rearrangement joins TRBV20-1 to TRBJ2-2, with D perhaps TRBD1 (6 bases). Trimming removed 1 base at V and 2 bases at J, with 17 bases between. This CDR3 has 17 residues. Germline values: CDR1 DFQATT, CDR2 SNEGSKA (reference sequence). CDR3 nucleotides: TGCAGTGCTAGAGCCCCCGACAGGCGTTCAAACACCGGGGAGCTGTTTTTT. Its translation: CSARAPDRRSNTGELFF.

The chain combines TRBV15 with TRBJ2-3; 12 bases map to TRBD2. The V and J ends lost 0 bases and 4 bases, in that order; junction bases with no gene match: 5. Per the germline V gene, CDR1 is LNHNV and CDR2 is YYDKDF (reference sequence). The CDR3 has 17 residues. The CDR3 here is CATSRDLSSGGADTQYF. In DNA, the CDR3 is TGTGCCACCAGCAGAGATCTATCTAGCGGGGGGGCAGATACGCAGTATTTT.

The genes are TRBV20-1 and TRBJ2-3, with 7 nucleotides matching TRBD1. This CDR3 contains 15 residues. Germline-derived CDR1 and CDR2 are DFQATT and SNEGSKA (reference sequence). The junction had 10 bases not matched to a gene; V was cut back by 6 bases and J by 1 base. The chain's CDR3 is CSAWRPGQRTDTQYF. In nucleotides, the CDR3 is TGCAGTGCATGGCGACCGGGACAGCGCACAGATACGCAGTATTTT.

The table lists this clonotype with a few counts. V usage is TRBV15 and J usage is TRBJ1-5; D might be TRBD1 (6 bases). CDR1 is LNHNV and CDR2 is YYDKDF in the germline V gene (reference sequence). This CDR3 has 15 amino acids. The V end lost 1 base, the J end lost 7 bases, and 14 bases lay between the germline ends. The CDR3 nucleotides read TGTGCCACCAGCAGAGGACAGGCCGACCTACAGCCCCAGCATTTT. Translating it yields CATSRGQADLQPQHF.

The chain has TRBV10-3 and TRBJ2-1, with D perhaps matching TRBD1 or TRBD2 (6 bases each). V lost 4 bases, J lost 6 bases, and 19 bases lay in between. The CDR3 spans 16 residues. CDR1 ENHRY and CDR2 SYGVKD come from the germline V gene. The CDR3 DNA reads TGTGCCATCAGTGGGGGGGCCACCCTACGAAGCAATGAGCAGTTCTTC. Amino acids: CAISGGATLRSNEQFF.

The rearrangement links TRBV19 to TRBJ1-1; D is possibly TRBD1 (6 bases). The length of the CDR3 is 11 residues. The V gene's germline CDR1 is LNHDA and CDR2 SQIVND (reference sequence). The CDR3 DNA reads TGTGCAATAATTACAGGGACTGAAGCTTTCTTT. Its translation is CAIITGTEAFF.

The chain recombines TRBV27 with TRBJ1-4, with 9 nucleotides matching TRBD1. With 4 bases clipped from V and 6 bases from J, the junction kept 9 bases outside the gene matches. This CDR3 is 16 amino acids long. The germline V gene encodes CDR1 MNHEY and CDR2 SMNVEV (reference sequence). Written as DNA, the CDR3 is TGTGCCAGCAGTTCATCCACAGGGGGCGCTTATGAAAAACTGTTTTTT. Translating gives CASSSSTGGAYEKLFF.

This rearrangement joins TRBV6-1 to TRBJ2-7; tentative D call: TRBD2 (5 bases). Trimming removed 5 bases from V and 4 bases from J, with 18 bases in between. The V gene's germline CDR1 is MNHNS and CDR2 SASEGT. This CDR3 has 15 amino acids. The DNA of the CDR3 is TGTGCCAGCAGTCCTCGGGTTGCGGGCACGTACGAGCAGTACTTC. Protein sequence: CASSPRVAGTYEQYF.

This clonotype came up a few times. The chain couples TRBV7-2 to TRBJ2-7; weak D call: TRBD1 (6 bases). Germline V lookup: CDR1 SGHTA, CDR2 FQGNSA. The CDR3 runs 12 residues. The V end was cut by 4 bases, the J end by 8 bases, with 12 bases between. The CDR3 bases are TGTGCCAGCAGCTCTCCGGACAGACAGCAGTACTTC. This gives the protein CASSSPDRQQYF.

This clonotype was recorded a few times. The rearrangement uses TRBV5-1 and TRBJ2-2, with TRBD2 matching over 10 bases. The CDR3 covers 15 residues. Germline V gene data show CDR1 as SGHRS and CDR2 as YFSETQ. J was trimmed by 5 bases and V by 4 bases; bases with no gene match: 5. The CDR3 DNA sequence: TGCGCCAGCAGCCGGGCGACTAGCGGGACCGGGGAGCTGTTTTTT. This encodes CASSRATSGTGELFF.

This clonotype was counted between two and nine times. The chain is built from TRBV20-1 and TRBJ2-4, with D perhaps given as TRBD1 or TRBD2 (5 bases each). V was shortened by 5 bases and J by 0 bases, with 14 bases between the two germline ends. The CDR3 totals 15 residues. CDR1 is DFQATT and CDR2 is SNEGSKA in the germline V gene (reference sequence). CDR3 in amino acids: CSARGVILAKNIQYF. CDR3 DNA sequence: TGCAGTGCTCGAGGGGTAATCCTAGCCAAAAACATTCAGTACTTC.

The chain is built from TRBV5-1 and TRBJ1-1; 8 nucleotides match TRBD1. CDR3 length: 14 amino acids. CDR1 and CDR2 from the germline V gene are SGHRS and YFSETQ. J gave up 6 bases and V 0 bases, and 4 bases lay outside the gene matches. In DNA form, the CDR3 reads TGCGCCAGCAGCTTGGCAGGGGGCATCGCTGAAGCTTTCTTT. Amino acid sequence: CASSLAGGIAEAFF. Full variable domain (missing parts from reference TRBV5-1 and TRBJ1-1): KAGVTQTPRYLIKTRGQQVTLSCSPISGHRSVSWYQQTPGQGLQFLFEYFSETQRNKGNFPGRFSGRQFSNSRSEMNVSTLELGDSALYLCASSLAGGIAEAFFGQGTRLTVV.

V usage is TRBV20-1 and J usage is TRBJ2-7; 11 nucleotides align to TRBD2. V dropped 0 bases and J dropped 3; count of bases not matched to a gene: 4. The CDR3 extends over 15 amino acids. Germline CDR1 is DFQATT and CDR2 is SNEGSKA (reference sequence). Here the CDR3 reads CSAREGTSGNYEQYF. CDR3 nucleotide sequence: TGCAGTGCTAGAGAAGGGACTAGCGGAAACTACGAGCAGTACTTC.

This clonotype occurred a few times. V is TRBV5-1 and J is TRBJ1-2; D is uncertain. The V end was cut by 0 bases, the J end by 4 bases, with 13 bases between. The CDR3 is made up of 15 amino acids. The germline gives CDR1 SGHRS, CDR2 YFSETQ. CDR3 nucleotides: TGCGCCAGCAGCTTGGCCATCGGCGGGCTCTATGGCTACACCTTC. Translated: CASSLAIGGLYGYTF.

The chain employs TRBV5-1 and TRBJ2-7, with TRBD1 identical over 9 bases. CDR1 SGHRS and CDR2 YFSETQ come from the germline V gene. CDR3 length: 16 residues. V shed 4 bases, J shed 4 bases, and the junction held 12 bases outside the gene matches. CDR3 in amino acids: CASSPLTGGLEYEQYF. For the CDR3, the DNA is TGCGCCAGCAGCCCGCTAACAGGGGGCCTTGAATACGAGCAGTACTTC.

This clonotype appeared many times. The chain couples TRBV12-3 or TRBV12-4 to TRBJ2-1; 10 bases are a match to TRBD2. V dropped 2 bases and J dropped 7; count of bases not matched to a gene: 11. The CDR3 contains 17 residues. The CDR3 spells CASSLLRLAGRGNEQFF. DNA for the CDR3: TGTGCCAGCAGTTTATTAAGACTAGCGGGTAGAGGGAATGAGCAGTTCTTC.

This clonotype was detected a few times. This chain links TRBV7-9 with TRBJ1-2; the match to TRBD1 covers 7 bases. The V segment lost 10 bases and the J segment 7 bases; nucleotides outside the gene matches: 21. The germline V gene encodes CDR1 SEHNR and CDR2 FQNEAQ (reference sequence). There are 16 residues in the CDR3. CDR3 amino acids: CATLKKGALGEGGYTF. The DNA for the CDR3 is TGTGCCACCCTGAAGAAGGGGGCGCTGGGTGAGGGTGGCTACACCTTC.

This clonotype was observed a few times. This chain's CDR3 is CASGASLRGLAMDTGELFF. CDR3 coding DNA: TGTGCTAGTGGTGCCAGCCTACGGGGACTAGCGATGGACACCGGGGAGCTGTTTTTT. The chain has TRBV12-5 and TRBJ2-2; 10 nucleotides align to TRBD2. Germline values: CDR1 LGHNT, CDR2 FRNRAP. The CDR3 covers 19 residues. V dropped 5 bases and J dropped 3; count of bases not matched to a gene: 15. Full variable domain (missing parts from reference TRBV12-5 and TRBJ2-2): DARVTQTPRHKVTEMGQEVTMRCQPILGHNTVFWYRQTMMQGLELLAYFRNRAPLDDSGMPKDRFSAEMPDATLATLKIQPSEPRDSAVYFCASGASLRGLAMDTGELFFGEGSRLTVL.

This chain joins TRBV11-3 and TRBJ1-1; no clear D gene. Germline loops: CDR1 SGHNT, CDR2 YENEEA. The CDR3 length is 13 residues. Between the trimmed V and J ends, which lost 5 bases and 3 bases, there was a span of 10 bases. The CDR3 DNA reads as TGTGCCAGCAGCACCCACAGCTACACTGAAGCTTTCTTT. Translating gives CASSTHSYTEAFF. The full variable domain, with the rest looked up from reference TRBV11-3 and TRBJ1-1, is EAGVVQSPRYKIIEKKQPVAFWCNPISGHNTLYWYLQNLGQGPELLIRYENEEAVDDSQLPKDRFSAERLKGVDSTLKIQPAELGDSAVYLCASSTHSYTEAFFGQGTRLTVV.